The sequence of this T cell receptor beta chain was determined in a study of cytomegalovirus exposure and HLA in healthy donors. The CDR3 covers 11 residues. Germline CDR1 and CDR2: MDHEN and SYDVKM. The ends were cut back, 4 bases at V and 12 bases at J, with 12 bases in the middle. Researchers ran the PCR with 60 Vbeta and 13 Jbeta primers. The table came from immunoSEQ multiplex PCR; TCRdb's copy has only in-frame clones and leaves some out. The sample has about 130,000 clones, around four fifths seen once. This chain joins TRBV28 and TRBJ1-1; TRBD1 might be the D (6 bases). The clonotype originates from a woman aged 40 to 49 in good health and CMV-seropositive. The sample was PBMCs. CDR3 DNA sequence: TGTGCCAGCAGTTCCGTTCGGGACACTTTCTTT. Its translation is CASSSVRDTFF.